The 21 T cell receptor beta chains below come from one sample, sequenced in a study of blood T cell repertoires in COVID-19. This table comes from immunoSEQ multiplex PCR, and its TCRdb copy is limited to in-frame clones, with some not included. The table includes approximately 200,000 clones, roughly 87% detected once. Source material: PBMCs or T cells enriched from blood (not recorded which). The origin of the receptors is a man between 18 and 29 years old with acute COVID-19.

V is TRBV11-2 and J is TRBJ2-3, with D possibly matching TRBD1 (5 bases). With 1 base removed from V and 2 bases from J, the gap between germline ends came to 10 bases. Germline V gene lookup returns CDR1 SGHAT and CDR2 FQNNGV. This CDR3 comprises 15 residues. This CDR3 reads CASSLGQGFTDTQYF. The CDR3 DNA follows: TGTGCCAGCAGCTTAGGGCAGGGATTCACAGATACGCAGTATTTT.

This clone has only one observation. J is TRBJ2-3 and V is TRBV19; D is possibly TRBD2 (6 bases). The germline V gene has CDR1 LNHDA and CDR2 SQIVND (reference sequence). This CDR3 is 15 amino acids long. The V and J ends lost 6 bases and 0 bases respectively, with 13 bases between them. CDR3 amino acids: CASRGGGASTDTQYF. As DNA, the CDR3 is TGTGCCAGTAGAGGCGGCGGGGCTAGCACAGATACGCAGTATTTT.

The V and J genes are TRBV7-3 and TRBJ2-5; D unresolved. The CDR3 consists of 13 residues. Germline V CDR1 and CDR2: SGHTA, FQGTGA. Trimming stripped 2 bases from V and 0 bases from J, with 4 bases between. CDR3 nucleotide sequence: TGTGCCAGCAGCTTACTCCACCAAGAGACCCAGTACTTC. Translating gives CASSLLHQETQYF.

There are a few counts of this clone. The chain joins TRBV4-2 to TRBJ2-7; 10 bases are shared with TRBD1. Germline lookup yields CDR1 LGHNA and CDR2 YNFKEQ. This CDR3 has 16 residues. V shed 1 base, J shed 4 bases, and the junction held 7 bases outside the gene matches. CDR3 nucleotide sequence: TGTGCCAGCAGCCAAGTCGACAGGGGGCACCAGTACGAGCAGTACTTC. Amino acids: CASSQVDRGHQYEQYF.

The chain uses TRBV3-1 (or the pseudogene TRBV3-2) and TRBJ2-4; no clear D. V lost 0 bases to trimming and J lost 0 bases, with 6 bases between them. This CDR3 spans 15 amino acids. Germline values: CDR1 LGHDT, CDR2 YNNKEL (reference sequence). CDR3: CASSQDGIAKNIQYF. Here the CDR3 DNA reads TGTGCCAGCAGCCAAGACGGTATAGCCAAAAACATTCAGTACTTC.

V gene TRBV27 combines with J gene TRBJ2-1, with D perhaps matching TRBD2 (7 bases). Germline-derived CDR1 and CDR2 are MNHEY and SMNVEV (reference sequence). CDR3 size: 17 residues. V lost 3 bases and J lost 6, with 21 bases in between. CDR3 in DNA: TGTGCCAGCAGTTTTTTCGGGGGGCAAAACATCGTCAATGAGCAGTTCTTC. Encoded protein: CASSFFGGQNIVNEQFF.

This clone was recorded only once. The CDR3 bases are TGTGCCAGCAGCTTAGAGGGGGGACAGTCCCAGTACTTC. Protein: CASSLEGGQSQYF. The V and J genes are TRBV11-3 and TRBJ2-5, with D tentatively TRBD1 (7 bases). This CDR3 is 13 amino acids long. CDR1 and CDR2 from the germline V gene are SGHNT and YENEEA. Trimming shortened V by 0 bases and J by 9 bases, and 11 bases separated the two germline ends.

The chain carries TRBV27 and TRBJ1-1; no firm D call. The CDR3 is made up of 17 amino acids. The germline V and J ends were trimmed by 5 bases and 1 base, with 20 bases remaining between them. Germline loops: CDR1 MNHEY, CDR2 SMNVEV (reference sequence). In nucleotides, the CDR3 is TGTGCCAGCAGTCCCCAACAGCACCCCTCGAGGAACACTGAAGCTTTCTTT. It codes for CASSPQQHPSRNTEAFF.

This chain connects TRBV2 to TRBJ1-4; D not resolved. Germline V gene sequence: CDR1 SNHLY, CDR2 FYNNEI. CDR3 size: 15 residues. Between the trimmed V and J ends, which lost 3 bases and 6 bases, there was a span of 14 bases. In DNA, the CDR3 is TGTGCCAGCAGTGACCATCTGCGCGGGGATGAAAAACTGTTTTTT. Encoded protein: CASSDHLRGDEKLFF.

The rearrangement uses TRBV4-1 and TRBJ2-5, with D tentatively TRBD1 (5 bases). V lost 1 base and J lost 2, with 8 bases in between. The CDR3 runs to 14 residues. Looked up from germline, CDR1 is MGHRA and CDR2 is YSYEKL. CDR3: CASSQVQGQETQYF. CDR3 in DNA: TGCGCCAGCAGCCAAGTCCAGGGACAAGAGACCCAGTACTTC.

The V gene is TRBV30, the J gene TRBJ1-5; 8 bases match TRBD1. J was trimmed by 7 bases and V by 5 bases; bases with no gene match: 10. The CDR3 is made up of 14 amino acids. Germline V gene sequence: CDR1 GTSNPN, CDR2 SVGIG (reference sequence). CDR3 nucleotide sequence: TGTGCCTGGGGTAGGACAGGGTGGACGCAGCCCCAGCATTTT. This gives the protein CAWGRTGWTQPQHF.

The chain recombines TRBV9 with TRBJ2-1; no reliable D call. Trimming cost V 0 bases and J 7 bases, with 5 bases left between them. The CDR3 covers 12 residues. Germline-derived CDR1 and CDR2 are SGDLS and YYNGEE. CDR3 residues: CASSVAVNEQFF. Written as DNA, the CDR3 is TGTGCCAGCAGCGTAGCAGTAAATGAGCAGTTCTTC.

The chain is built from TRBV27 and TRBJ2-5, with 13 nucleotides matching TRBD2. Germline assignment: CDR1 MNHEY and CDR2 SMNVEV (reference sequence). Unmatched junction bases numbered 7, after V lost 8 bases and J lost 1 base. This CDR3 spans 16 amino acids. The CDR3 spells CASSPRLAGGQETQYF. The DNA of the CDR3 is TGTGCCAGCTCCCCCCGACTAGCGGGAGGCCAAGAGACCCAGTACTTC.

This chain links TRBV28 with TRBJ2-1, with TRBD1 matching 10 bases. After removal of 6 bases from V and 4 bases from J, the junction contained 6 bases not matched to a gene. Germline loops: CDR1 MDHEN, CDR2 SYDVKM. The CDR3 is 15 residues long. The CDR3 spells CASSTGTGDYNEQFF. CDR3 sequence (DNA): TGTGCCAGCAGCACCGGGACAGGGGATTACAATGAGCAGTTCTTC.

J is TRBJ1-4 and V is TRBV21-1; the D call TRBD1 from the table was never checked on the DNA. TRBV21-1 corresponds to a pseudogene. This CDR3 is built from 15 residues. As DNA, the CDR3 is TGTGCCAGCACCAACAGGGGGCAGTCGAATGAAAAACTGTTTTTT. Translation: CASTNRGQSNEKLFF.

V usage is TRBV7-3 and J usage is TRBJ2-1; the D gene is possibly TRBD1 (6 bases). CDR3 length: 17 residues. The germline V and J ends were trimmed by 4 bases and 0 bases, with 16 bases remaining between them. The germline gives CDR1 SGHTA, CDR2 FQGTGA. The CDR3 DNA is TGTGCCAGCAGCTCGGACAGACCCTTAAGCTCCTACAATGAGCAGTTCTTC. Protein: CASSSDRPLSSYNEQFF.

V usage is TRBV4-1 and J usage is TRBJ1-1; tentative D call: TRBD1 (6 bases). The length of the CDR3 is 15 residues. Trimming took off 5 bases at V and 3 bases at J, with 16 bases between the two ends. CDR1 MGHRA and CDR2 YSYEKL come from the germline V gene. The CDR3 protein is CASSRGQGLDTEAFF. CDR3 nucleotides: TGCGCCAGCAGCAGAGGCCAGGGGTTGGACACTGAAGCTTTCTTT.

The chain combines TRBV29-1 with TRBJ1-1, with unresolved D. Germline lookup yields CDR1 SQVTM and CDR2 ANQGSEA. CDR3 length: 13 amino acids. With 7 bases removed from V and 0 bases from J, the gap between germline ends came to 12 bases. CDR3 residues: CSASPYMNTEAFF. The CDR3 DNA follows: TGCAGCGCTTCACCATACATGAACACTGAAGCTTTCTTT.

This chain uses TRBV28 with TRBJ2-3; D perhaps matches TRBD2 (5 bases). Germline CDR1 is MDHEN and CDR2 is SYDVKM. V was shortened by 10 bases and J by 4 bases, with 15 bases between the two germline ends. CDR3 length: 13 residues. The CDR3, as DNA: TGTGCCACCAGGACGGGCGGGTCAGATACGCAGTATTTT. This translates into CATRTGGSDTQYF.

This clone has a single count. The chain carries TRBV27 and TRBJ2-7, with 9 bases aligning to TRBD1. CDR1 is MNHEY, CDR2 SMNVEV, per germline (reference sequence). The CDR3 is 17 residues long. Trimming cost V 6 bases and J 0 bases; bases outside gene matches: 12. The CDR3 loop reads CASRSHAGQGPSYEQYF. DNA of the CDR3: TGTGCCAGCAGGTCACATGCCGGACAGGGGCCCTCCTACGAGCAGTACTTC.

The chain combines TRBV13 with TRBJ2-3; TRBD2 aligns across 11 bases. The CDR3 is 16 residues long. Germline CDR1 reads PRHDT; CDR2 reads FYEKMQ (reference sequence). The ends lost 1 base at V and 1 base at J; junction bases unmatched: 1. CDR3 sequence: CASSLELAGGTDTQYF. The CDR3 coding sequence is TGTGCCAGCAGCTTAGAACTAGCGGGAGGCACAGATACGCAGTATTTT.